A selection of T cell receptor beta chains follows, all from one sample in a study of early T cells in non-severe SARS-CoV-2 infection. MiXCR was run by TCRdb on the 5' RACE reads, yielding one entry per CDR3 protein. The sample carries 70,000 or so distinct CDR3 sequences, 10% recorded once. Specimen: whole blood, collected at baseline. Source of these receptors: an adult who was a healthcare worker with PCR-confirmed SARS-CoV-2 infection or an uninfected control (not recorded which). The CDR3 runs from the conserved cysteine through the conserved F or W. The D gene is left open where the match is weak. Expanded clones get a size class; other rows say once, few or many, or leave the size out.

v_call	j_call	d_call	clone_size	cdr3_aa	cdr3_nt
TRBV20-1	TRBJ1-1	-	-	CSARAPLEESTEAFF	TGCAGTGCTAGAGCTCCCCTGGAGGAGAGCACTGAAGCTTTCTTT
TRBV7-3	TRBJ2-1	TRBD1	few	CASSQQGAYEQFF	TGTGCCAGCAGCCAACAGGGGGCCTATGAGCAGTTCTTC
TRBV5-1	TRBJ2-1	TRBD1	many	CASRLDRGNEQFF	TGCGCCAGCAGGCTGGACAGGGGGAATGAGCAGTTCTTC
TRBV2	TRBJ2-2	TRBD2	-	CASKAGARNTGELFF	TGTGCCAGCAAAGCGGGGGCCAGGAACACCGGGGAGCTGTTTTTT
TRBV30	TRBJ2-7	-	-	CAWSRAIGHEQHF	TGTGCCTGGAGTCGGGCCATCGGACACGAGCAGCACTTC
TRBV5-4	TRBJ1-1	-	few	CASSGPTSRTEAFF	TGTGCCAGCAGCGGGCCTACCTCGAGGACTGAAGCTTTCTTT
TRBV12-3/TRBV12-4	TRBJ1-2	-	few	CASSPLYRDHGYTF	TGTGCCAGCAGTCCCTTATACAGGGACCATGGCTACACCTTC
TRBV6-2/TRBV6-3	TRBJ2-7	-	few	CASSYSFRGYEQYF	TGTGCCAGCAGTTACTCCTTCAGGGGATACGAGCAGTACTTC
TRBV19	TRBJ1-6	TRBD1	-	CASSRYMGQGASPLHF	TGTGCCAGTAGCCGCTATATGGGACAGGGAGCCTCACCCCTCCACTTT
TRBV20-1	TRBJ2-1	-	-	CSAESRGPGDDEQFF	TGCAGTGCTGAGTCGCGGGGGCCTGGGGATGATGAGCAGTTCTTC
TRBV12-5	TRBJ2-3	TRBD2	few	CASGLPPGWEAGGPDTQYF	TGTGCTAGTGGTTTGCCCCCCGGGTGGGAGGCGGGAGGACCAGATACGCAGTATTTT
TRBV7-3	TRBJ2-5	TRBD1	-	CASSPGQRETQYF	TGTGCCAGCAGCCCGGGACAGCGGGAGACCCAGTACTTC
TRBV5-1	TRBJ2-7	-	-	CASSPLPTGNSYEQYF	TGCGCCAGCAGCCCGTTACCGACAGGAAACTCCTACGAGCAGTACTTC
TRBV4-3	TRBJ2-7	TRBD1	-	CASSPGQGAGYEQYF	TGCGCCAGCAGCCCGGGACAGGGGGCGGGGTACGAGCAGTACTTC
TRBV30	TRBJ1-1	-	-	CAYRPRATGEAFF	TGTGCCTACCGACCAAGAGCGACGGGGGAAGCTTTCTTT
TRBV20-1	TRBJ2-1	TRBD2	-	CSAPRDLAGGPGYNEQFF	TGCAGTGCTCCACGCGACCTAGCGGGGGGGCCCGGCTACAATGAGCAGTTCTTC
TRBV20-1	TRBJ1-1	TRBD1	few	CSARDPLAGGLFGEAFF	TGCAGTGCTAGAGACCCCCTGGCAGGGGGCTTATTCGGGGAAGCTTTCTTT
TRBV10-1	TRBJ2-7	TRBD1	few	CASSESWTGAHEQYF	TGCGCCAGCAGTGAGTCTTGGACAGGGGCCCACGAGCAGTACTTC
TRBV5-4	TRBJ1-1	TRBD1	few	CASSVTGGLNTEAFF	TGTGCCAGCAGCGTAACAGGGGGCTTAAACACTGAAGCTTTCTTT
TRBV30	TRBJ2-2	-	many	CAWIGKMSAGELFF	TGTGCCTGGATAGGGAAGATGTCGGCCGGGGAGCTGTTTTTT
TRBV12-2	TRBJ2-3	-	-	CASLMRRTSTDTQYF	TGTGCAAGTCTAATGCGTAGGACTAGCACAGATACGCAGTATTTT
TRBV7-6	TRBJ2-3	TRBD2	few	CASSSRGGPDTQYF	TGTGCCAGCAGCTCACGGGGGGGCCCAGATACGCAGTATTTT
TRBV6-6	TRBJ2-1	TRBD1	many	CASKGRDSSYNEQFF	TGTGCCAGCAAGGGAAGGGACAGCTCCTACAATGAGCAGTTCTTC
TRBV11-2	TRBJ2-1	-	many	CASSPQYNEQFF	TGTGCCAGCAGCCCGCAATACAATGAGCAGTTCTTC
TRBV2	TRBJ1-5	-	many	CASSESGYQPQHF	TGTGCCAGCAGTGAGTCAGGGTATCAGCCCCAGCATTTT
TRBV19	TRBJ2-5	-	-	CASSTAGMETQYF	TGTGCCAGTAGTACCGCAGGGATGGAGACCCAGTACTTC
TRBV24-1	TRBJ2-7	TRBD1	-	CATSDWHRDREVGGGYEQYF	TGTGCCACCAGTGATTGGCACCGGGACAGGGAGGTCGGAGGGGGGTACGAGCAGTACTTC
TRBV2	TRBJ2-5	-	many	CASARNGPRETQYF	TGTGCCAGCGCCCGGAACGGGCCGCGGGAGACCCAGTACTTC
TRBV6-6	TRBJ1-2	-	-	CASTSGGADNLPEYGYTF	TGTGCCAGCACGTCCGGAGGAGCCGATAATCTACCGGAATATGGCTACACCTTC
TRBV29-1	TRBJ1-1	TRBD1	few	CSVGTGGFTEAFF	TGCAGCGTGGGGACAGGGGGCTTTACTGAAGCTTTCTTT
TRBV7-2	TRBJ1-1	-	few	CASSSRQLAEAFF	TGTGCCAGCAGCTCAAGACAATTAGCTGAAGCTTTCTTT
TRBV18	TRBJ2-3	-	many	CASSSIRGAGTDTQYF	TGTGCCAGCTCATCCATTCGGGGGGCTGGCACAGATACGCAGTATTTT
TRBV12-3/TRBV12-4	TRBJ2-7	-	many	CASSLVVEQYF	TGTGCCAGCAGTTTAGTGGTTGAGCAGTACTTC
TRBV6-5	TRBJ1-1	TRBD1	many	CASTRQGSNTEAFF	TGTGCCAGCACTCGACAGGGATCGAACACTGAAGCTTTCTTT
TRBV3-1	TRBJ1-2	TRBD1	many	CASSPGQGANYGYTF	TGTGCCAGCAGCCCGGGACAGGGGGCTAACTATGGCTACACCTTC
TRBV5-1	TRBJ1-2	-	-	CASSLGTASERQGYTF	TGCGCCAGCAGCTTGGGGACGGCAAGCGAAAGGCAGGGCTACACCTTC
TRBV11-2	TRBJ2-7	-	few	CASSYGTGSYEQYF	TGTGCCAGCAGCTACGGGACTGGGTCTTACGAGCAGTACTTC
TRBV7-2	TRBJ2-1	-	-	CASSQRSGDEQFF	TGTGCCAGCAGCCAGAGGAGTGGGGATGAGCAGTTCTTC
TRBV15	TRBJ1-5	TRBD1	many	CATSNDRGEGQPQHF	TGTGCCACCAGCAACGACAGGGGAGAGGGTCAGCCCCAGCATTTT
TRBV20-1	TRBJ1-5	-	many	CSATPTGYSNQPQHF	TGCAGTGCTACCCCGACTGGATATAGCAATCAGCCCCAGCATTTT
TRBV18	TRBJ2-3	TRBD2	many	CASSPQASGVGDTQYF	TGTGCCAGCTCACCACAAGCTAGCGGCGTGGGGGATACGCAGTATTTT
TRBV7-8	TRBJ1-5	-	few	CASSLPNQPQHF	TGTGCCAGCAGCTTACCCAATCAGCCCCAGCATTTT
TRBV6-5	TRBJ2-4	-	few	CASSYSGPKNIQYF	TGTGCCAGCAGTTACTCTGGCCCCAAAAACATTCAGTACTTC
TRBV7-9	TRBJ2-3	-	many	CASTRDGSTDTQYF	TGTGCCAGCACCCGGGACGGAAGCACAGATACGCAGTATTTT
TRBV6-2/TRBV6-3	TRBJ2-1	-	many	CASSYSKGEAYNEQFF	TGTGCCAGCAGTTACTCGAAGGGGGAGGCCTACAATGAGCAGTTCTTC